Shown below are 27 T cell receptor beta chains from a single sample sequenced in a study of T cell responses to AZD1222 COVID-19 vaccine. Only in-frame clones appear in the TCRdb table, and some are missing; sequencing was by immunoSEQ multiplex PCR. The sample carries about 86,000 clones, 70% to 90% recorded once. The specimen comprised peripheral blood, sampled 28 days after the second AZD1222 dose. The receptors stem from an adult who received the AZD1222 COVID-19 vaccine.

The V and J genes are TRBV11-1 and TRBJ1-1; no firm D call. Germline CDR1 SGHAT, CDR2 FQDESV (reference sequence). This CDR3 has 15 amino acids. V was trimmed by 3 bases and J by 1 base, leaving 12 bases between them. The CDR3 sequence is CASSLYGDANTEAFF. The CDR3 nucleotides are TGTGCCAGCAGCTTGTACGGGGATGCGAACACTGAAGCTTTCTTT.

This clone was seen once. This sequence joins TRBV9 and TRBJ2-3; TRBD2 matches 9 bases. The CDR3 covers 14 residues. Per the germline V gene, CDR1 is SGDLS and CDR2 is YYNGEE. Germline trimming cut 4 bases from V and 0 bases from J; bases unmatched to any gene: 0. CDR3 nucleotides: TGTGCCAGCAGCACTAGCGGGAGCACAGATACGCAGTATTTT. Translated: CASSTSGSTDTQYF.

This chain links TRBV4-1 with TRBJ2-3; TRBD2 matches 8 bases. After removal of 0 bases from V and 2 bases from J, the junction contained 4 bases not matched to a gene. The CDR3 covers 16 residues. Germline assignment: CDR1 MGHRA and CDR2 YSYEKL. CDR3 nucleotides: TGCGCCAGCAGCCAAGAGAAAGCGGGGGTCACAGATACGCAGTATTTT. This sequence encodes CASSQEKAGVTDTQYF.

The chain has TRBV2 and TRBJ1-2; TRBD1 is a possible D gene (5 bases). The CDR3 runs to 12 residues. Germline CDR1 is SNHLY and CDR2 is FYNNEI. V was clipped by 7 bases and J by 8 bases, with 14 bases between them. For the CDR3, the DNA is TGTGCCAGCAAACCGATGGGGCACGGCTACACCTTC. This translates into CASKPMGHGYTF.

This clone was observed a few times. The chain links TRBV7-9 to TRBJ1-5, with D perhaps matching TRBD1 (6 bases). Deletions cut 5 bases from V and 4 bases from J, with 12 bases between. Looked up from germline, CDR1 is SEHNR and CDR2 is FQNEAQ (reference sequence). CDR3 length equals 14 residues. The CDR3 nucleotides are TGTGCCAGCAGCAGCCTCCAGGGGAATCAGCCCCAGCATTTT. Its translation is CASSSLQGNQPQHF.

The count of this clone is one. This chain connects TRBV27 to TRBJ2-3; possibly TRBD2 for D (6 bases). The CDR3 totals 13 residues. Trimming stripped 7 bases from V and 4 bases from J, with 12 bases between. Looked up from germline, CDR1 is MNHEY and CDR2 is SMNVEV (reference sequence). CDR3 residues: CASTTRGSDTQYF. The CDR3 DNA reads TGTGCCAGCACTACCCGGGGGTCAGATACGCAGTATTTT.

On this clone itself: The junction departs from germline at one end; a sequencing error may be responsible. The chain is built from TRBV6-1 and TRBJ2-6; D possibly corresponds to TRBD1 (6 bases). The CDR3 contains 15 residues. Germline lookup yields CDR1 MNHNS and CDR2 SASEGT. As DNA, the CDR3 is TGTGCCAGCAGAGAAGGGGGATCTGGGGCCAACGTCCTGACTTTC. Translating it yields CASREGGSGANVLTF.

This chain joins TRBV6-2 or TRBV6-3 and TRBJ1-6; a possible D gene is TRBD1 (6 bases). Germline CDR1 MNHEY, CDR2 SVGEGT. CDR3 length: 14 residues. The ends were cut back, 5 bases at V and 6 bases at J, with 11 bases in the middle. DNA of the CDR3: TGTGCCAGCAGTCCCGGGACAACTAATTCACCCCTCCACTTT. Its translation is CASSPGTTNSPLHF.

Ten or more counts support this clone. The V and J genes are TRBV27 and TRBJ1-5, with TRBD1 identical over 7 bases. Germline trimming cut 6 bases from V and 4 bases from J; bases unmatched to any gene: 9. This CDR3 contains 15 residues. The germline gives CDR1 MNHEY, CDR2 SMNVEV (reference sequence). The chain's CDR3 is CASRAEGTANQPQHF. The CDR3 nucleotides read TGTGCCAGCAGGGCGGAAGGGACAGCTAATCAGCCCCAGCATTTT.

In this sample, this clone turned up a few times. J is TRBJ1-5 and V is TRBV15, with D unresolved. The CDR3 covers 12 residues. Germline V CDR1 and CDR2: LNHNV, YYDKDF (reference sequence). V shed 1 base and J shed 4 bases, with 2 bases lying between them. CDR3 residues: CATSRANQPQHF. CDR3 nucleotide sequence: TGTGCCACCAGCAGAGCAAATCAGCCCCAGCATTTT.

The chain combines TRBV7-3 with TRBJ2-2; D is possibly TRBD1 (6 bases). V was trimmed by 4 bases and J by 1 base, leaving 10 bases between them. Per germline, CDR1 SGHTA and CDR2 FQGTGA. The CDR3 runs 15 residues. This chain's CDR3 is CASSSLTGNTGELFF. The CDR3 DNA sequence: TGTGCCAGCAGCTCCTTGACAGGGAACACCGGGGAGCTGTTTTTT.

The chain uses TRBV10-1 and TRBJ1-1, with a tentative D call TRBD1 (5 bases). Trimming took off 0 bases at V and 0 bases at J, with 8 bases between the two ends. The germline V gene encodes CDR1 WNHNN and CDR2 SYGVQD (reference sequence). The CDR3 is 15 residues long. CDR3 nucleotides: TGCGCCAGCAGTGAGTCTCAGGGAATGAACACTGAAGCTTTCTTT. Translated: CASSESQGMNTEAFF.

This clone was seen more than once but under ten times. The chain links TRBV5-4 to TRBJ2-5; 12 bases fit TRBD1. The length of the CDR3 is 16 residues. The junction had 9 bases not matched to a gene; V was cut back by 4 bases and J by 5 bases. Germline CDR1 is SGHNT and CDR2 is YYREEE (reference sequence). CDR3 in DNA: TGTGCCAGCAGCAGAACCGGGACAGGGGGCCGGGAGACCCAGTACTTC. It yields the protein CASSRTGTGGRETQYF.

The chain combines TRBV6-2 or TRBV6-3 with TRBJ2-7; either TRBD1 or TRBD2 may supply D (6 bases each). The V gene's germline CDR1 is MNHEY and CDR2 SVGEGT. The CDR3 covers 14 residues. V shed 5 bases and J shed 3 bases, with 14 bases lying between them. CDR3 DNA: TGTGCCAGCAGTAAGGGGGGAATTTACTACGAGCAGTACTTC. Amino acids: CASSKGGIYYEQYF.

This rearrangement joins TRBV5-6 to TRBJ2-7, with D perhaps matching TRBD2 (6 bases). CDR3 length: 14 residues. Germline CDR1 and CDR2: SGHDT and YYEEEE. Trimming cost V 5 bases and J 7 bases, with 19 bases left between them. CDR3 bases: TGTGCCAGCAGTCAACCGCCGGGGGTGAGGGAGCAGTACTTC. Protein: CASSQPPGVREQYF. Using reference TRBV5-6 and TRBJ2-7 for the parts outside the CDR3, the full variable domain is DAGVTQSPTHLIKTRGQQVTLRCSPKSGHDTVSWYQQALGQGPQFIFQYYEEEERQRGNFPDRFSGHQFPNYSSELNVNALLLGDSALYLCASSQPPGVREQYFGPGTRLTVT.

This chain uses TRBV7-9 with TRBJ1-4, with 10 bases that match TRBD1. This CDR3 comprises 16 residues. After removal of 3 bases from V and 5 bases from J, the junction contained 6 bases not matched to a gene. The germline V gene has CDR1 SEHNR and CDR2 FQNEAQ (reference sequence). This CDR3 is CASSFPGQGLNEKLFF. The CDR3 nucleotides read TGTGCCAGCAGCTTCCCGGGACAGGGGCTCAATGAAAAACTGTTTTTT.

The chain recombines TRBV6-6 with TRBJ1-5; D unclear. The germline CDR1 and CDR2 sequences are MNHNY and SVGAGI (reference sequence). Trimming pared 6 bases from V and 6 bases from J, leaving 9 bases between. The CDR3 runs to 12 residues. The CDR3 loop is CASRFLGQPQHF. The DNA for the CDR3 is TGTGCCAGCAGGTTCTTAGGTCAGCCCCAGCATTTT.

The CDR3 reads CASSLWAGGGLRDEQFF. The CDR3 nucleotides read TGTGCCAGCAGTTTATGGGCGGGAGGGGGCCTGAGGGATGAGCAGTTCTTC. The rearrangement joins TRBV27 to TRBJ2-1, with 9 bases matching TRBD2. J lost 8 bases, V lost 1 base, and 12 bases had no gene match. CDR1 MNHEY and CDR2 SMNVEV come from the germline V gene (reference sequence). There are 17 residues in the CDR3.

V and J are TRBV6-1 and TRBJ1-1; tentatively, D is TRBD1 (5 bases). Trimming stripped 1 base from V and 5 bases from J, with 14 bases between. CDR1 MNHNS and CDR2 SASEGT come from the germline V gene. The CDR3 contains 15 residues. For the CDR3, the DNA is TGTGCCAGCAGTGAAGGGTACAGGCCGAGAACTGAAGCTTTCTTT. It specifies CASSEGYRPRTEAFF.

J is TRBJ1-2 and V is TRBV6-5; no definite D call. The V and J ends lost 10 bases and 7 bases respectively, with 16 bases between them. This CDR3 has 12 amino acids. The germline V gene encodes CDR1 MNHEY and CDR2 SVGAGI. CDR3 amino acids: CATLRGVGGYTF. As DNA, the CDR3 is TGTGCCACACTCCGGGGTGTCGGTGGCTACACCTTC.

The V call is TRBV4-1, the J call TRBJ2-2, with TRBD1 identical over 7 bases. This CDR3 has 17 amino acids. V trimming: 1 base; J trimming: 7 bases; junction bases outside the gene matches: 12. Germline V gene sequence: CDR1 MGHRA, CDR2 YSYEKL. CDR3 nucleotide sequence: TGCGCCAGCAGCCAAGGTGGTAGGAGACAGGGCGGCGGGGAGCTGTTTTTT. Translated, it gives CASSQGGRRQGGGELFF.

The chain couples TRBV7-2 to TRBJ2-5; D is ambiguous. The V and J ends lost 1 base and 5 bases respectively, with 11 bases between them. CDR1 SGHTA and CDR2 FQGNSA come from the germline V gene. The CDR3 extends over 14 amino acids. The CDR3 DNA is TGTGCCAGCAGCTTAGAGATTAGCATGGAGACCCAGTACTTC. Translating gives CASSLEISMETQYF.

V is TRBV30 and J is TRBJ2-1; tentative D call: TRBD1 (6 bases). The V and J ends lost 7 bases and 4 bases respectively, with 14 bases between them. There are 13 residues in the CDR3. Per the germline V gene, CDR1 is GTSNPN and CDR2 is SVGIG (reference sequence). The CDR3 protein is CAYQTGQYNEQFF. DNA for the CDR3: TGTGCCTACCAGACAGGCCAATACAATGAGCAGTTCTTC.

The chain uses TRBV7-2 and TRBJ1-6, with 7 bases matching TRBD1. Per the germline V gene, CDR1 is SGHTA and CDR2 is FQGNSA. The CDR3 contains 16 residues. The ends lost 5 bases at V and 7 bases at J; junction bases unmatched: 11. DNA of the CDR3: TGTGCCAGCAGCCCCTATTCCGGGACAGTCAATTCACCCCTCCACTTT. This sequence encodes CASSPYSGTVNSPLHF.

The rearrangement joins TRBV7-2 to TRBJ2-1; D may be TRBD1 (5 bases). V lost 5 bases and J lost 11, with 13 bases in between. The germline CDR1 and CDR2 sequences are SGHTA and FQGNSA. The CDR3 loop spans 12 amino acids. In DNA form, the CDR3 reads TGTGCCAGCAGCAACTTCCAGGGCAAGCAGTTCTTC. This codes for CASSNFQGKQFF.

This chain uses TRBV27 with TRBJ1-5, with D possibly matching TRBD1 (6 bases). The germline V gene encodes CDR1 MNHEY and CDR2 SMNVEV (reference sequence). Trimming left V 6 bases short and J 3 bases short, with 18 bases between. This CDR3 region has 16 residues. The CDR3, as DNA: TGTGCCAGCAGCTTGTACTGGACAGTGCACAATCAGCCCCAGCATTTT. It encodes CASSLYWTVHNQPQHF.

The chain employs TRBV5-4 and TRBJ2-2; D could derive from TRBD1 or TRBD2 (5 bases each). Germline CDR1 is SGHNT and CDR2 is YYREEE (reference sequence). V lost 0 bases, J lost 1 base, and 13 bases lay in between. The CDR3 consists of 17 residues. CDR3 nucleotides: TGTGCCAGCAGCTTGGCCAAGGGACCGATGAACACCGGGGAGCTGTTTTTT. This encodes CASSLAKGPMNTGELFF.